The sequence of this T cell receptor (beta chain) was determined in a study of T cell repertoires in cytomegalovirus infection. Turning to the study itself: Used in the study were CMV epitopes, some recently identified and HLA-C-restricted, others well-studied and HLA-B-restricted. Indications of both CMV infection and matching HLA type were provided by public TCR beta signatures.

MiXCR, run by TCRdb on the reads, gives a single entry per CDR3 protein. This sample has fewer than 1,000,000 distinct CDR3 sequences, with roughly 31% found just once. With V trimmed by 2 bases and J by 4 bases, 6 bases remained unmatched. CDR1 is SGHDN, CDR2 FVKESK, per germline. The CDR3 spans 16 residues. Study-wide findings and caveats: What dominated the ex vivo response were HLA-C-restricted CMV-specific TCR beta clonotypes. Public TCR beta family frequency separated CMV-and-HLA carriers, including in an independent cohort.

This clonotype was detected a few times. Its specificity is unknown. The TCR originated in a human donor in good health (CMV status not recorded). Some clones in this sample may be carry-over from other donors' samples. The J gene is TRBJ2-1, the V gene TRBV14; 9 positions agree with TRBD1. The specimen was cultured CD8+ T cells from PBMCs, collected from culture after CMV antigen stimulation. The CDR3 reads CASSQPGQGGYNEQFF. The CDR3 DNA sequence: TGTGCCAGCAGCCAACCGGGACAGGGCGGATACAATGAGCAGTTCTTC.